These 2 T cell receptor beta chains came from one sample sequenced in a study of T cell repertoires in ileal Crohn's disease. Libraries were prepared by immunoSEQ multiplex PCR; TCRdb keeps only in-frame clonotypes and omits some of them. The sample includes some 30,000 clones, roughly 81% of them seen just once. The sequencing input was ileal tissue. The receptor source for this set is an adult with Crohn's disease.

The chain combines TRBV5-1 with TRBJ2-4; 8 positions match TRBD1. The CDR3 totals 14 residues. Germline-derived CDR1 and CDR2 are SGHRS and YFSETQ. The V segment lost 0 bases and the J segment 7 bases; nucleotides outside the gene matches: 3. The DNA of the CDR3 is TGCGCCAGCAGCTTGGAGGACAGGGCCAACATTCAGTACTTC. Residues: CASSLEDRANIQYF.

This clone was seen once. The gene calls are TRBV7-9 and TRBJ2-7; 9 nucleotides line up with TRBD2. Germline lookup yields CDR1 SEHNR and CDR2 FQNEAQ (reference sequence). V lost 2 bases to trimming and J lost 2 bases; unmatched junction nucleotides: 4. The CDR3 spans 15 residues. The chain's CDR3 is CASSLYSGGPYEQYF. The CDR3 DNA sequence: TGTGCCAGCAGCTTATATAGCGGGGGACCCTACGAGCAGTACTTC.